What follows describes a single T cell receptor beta chain. This clone's antigen is unknown. No base quality information exists; no much larger clone differs at one position. Sequences MNHEY (CDR1) and SVGAGI (CDR2) are obtained from the germline V gene. Taken from cysteine to phenylalanine, the CDR3 has 14 residues. The entry retains the CDR3 DNA only, 42 bases that are in frame from base 1. V and J are trimmed by 7 bases and 4 bases, and the gene matches miss 7 bases of the junction. These data come from a study of cytomegalovirus exposure and HLA in healthy donors (dated by TCRdb to 2016 to 2017). General notes on the study: An earlier analysis of more than 550 of the donors reported 250 to 300 Gb of sequence data and 117 million unique TCR beta sequences obtained from 180 million or so T cells. An early release that covered roughly 600 HLA-typed donors contained 250 to 350 gigabases of sequencing data and 65 million to 100 million unique TCR sequences. Among the approximately 400 genotyped donors, approximately 81% belonged to the genetic ancestry cluster associated with self-reported Caucasian donors. The study was designed to test whether signatures of past pathogen exposure could be identified by cataloging public T cell receptors. The T cell repertoires of some 700 subjects were profiled by immunosequencing and related to cytomegalovirus serostatus. Besides the first cohort of roughly 700 subjects, a separate validation cohort made up of about 120 different subjects was used. To predict cytomegalovirus infection status, the study brought together high-throughput TCR immunosequencing, statistical association of individual TCRs with disease status, and machine learning. To study patterns of TCR occurrence, a later analysis re-analyzed previously published TCR beta repertoires from several hundred donors and added high-resolution HLA genotyping. Rather than using new phenotypic data, the later analysis identified candidate immune exposures from TCR beta sequences and from how often those sequences occurred across donors. An earlier analysis of around 580 of the donors used high-throughput TCR beta sequencing to judge whether each TCR beta V gene segment behaved as functional or pseudogenic. Donor age, sex, ethnicity and CMV serostatus were compiled together with the repertoire data. A later genetic analysis used genome-wide SNP genotypes for about 65% of the 666 donors, treating that subset as a discovery cohort. All discovery cohort repertoires had been generated on a single sequencing platform. Class I and class II HLA loci were covered by the typing at four-digit resolution. The number of typed donors differed by locus: roughly 629-640 for A, B, C, DRB1 and DQB1; roughly 510 for DQA1; approximately 610 for DPA1; and about 470 for DPB1. Because of strong linkage in the cohort, roughly five DR-DQ haplotypes were treated as single units for association and clustering. Among about 390 genotyped donors of the cohort, an average of 235,054 unique TCR beta nucleotide sequences were sequenced per donor, about a sixth of them non-productive. Study-wide findings and limitations: A later analysis found that most CMV-associated TCR beta chains appeared HLA-restricted, with HLA associations seemingly driven largely by CMV exposure. A later analysis reported that several top co-occurrence clusters appeared linked to parvovirus B19, influenza, CMV and Epstein-Barr virus. Most TCR sequences were observed very rarely across donors, whereas some public TCRs were present in many individuals. Because HLA typing was missing for some donors at each locus, association tests included only the typed subset. Compared with equally common non-associated chains, HLA-associated TCR beta chains in a later analysis were more clonally expanded and had lower generation probabilities. Around 16 rarely observed V segments, including chromosome 9 orphons, were excluded from the earlier analysis of a few hundred of the donors because counts were too low. Some IMGT-functional V segments, including TRBV6-2 and TRBV6-3, could not be told apart with the 87-base-pair reads, so those segments were excluded. Linkage disequilibrium might explain the correlated functional status among segregating V segments, but an unknown experimental factor could not be ruled out. Strong co-occurrence of HLA alleles, especially DR and DQ, made assigning TCR associations to individual alleles difficult. Specific HLA alleles were associated with 16,951 TCR beta sequences at a false discovery rate of 0.05 in a later analysis. V-gene and J-gene trimming of TCR beta chains was associated with a missense DCLRE1C variant in a later genetic analysis, and the association was replicated in an independent cohort. A further reported finding was that TCR beta sequences accurately predicted the HLA-A and HLA-B alleles for most subjects in the first cohort. In both the original and validation cohorts, the classifier was reported to diagnose cytomegalovirus status with high specificity and sensitivity. The study gave a list of 150 to 200 TCR beta chains associated with cytomegalovirus. A cluster of highly shared sequence variants was judged likely to be a technical artifact of the sequencing pipeline. A later analysis found that TCR association rates varied across HLA loci, with DRB1 alleles showing the most associated TCRs and HLA-C alleles the fewest. Compared with the 666-donor mean, donors in an Asian-associated ancestry cluster had fewer N-insertions in productive TCRs, according to a later genetic analysis. Broadly in line with IMGT annotations, most TCR beta V segments showed up in productive rearrangements about 90% or about 30% of the time in an earlier analysis of several hundred of the donors. Only TCR beta chains were sequenced in this cohort, and the absence of alpha or paired-chain data limited detectable features. For the cohort, immune exposure information was limited to CMV serostatus. The authors suggested that the approach could potentially be generalized to other disease states and immunological phenotypes. In vitro tests confirmed that a few of the cytomegalovirus-associated TCR beta chains recognize cytomegalovirus antigens. Presence/absence analyses assumed roughly uniform sequencing depth across donors, an assumption that may not hold.

The library came from the immunoSEQ multiplex PCR assay. A mixture of 60 forward primers for TCR Vbeta segments and 13 reverse primers for TCR Jbeta segments was used in the multiplex PCR. The CDR3 region of rearranged TCR beta genes was amplified from genomic DNA with a multiplex PCR assay. The Illumina HiSeq System was used to sequence the amplified TCR beta libraries as 87-base-pair reads. For the original study's pipeline: A later analysis tallied roughly 80 million unique TCR beta chains across the 666 repertoires, and around 12 million of those chains were shared by two or more donors. Raw reads were error-corrected and collapsed into unique sequences with a nearest-neighbor algorithm that merged closely related sequences to remove PCR and sequencing errors. V, D and J gene segments were assigned by aligning CDR3 sequences to IMGT reference sequences. Each retained sequence needed at least a six-nucleotide match to both a V gene segment and a J gene segment. Rearrangements were classified as productive when the CDR3 lacked stop codons and remained in frame with V and J, and all other rearrangements were classified as non-productive. Following IMGT convention, CDR3 was defined as the stretch from the second conserved V-encoded cysteine up to the conserved J-encoded phenylalanine. Sequences without an unambiguous match to a single V gene segment were excluded from the earlier analysis of a few hundred of the donors. An earlier analysis of 450 to 650 of the donors called V segments functional above 56.7% productive rearrangements and segregating when the between-donor standard deviation exceeded 5%. A statistical classification framework was built to diagnose cytomegalovirus status from the catalog of TCR beta chain sequences. In a later analysis, V and J genes were assigned by comparing TCR nucleotide sequences against IMGT/GENE-DB human TR gene sequences. In a later analysis, CDR3 sequences and most-parsimonious VDJ recombination scenarios were assigned using the TCRdist pipeline. In a later analysis, every TCR beta chain was defined by the combination of its CDR3 amino acid sequence and its V-gene family, and reads without a unique V-gene family were dropped. A later analysis removed over 500 highly shared, low-generation-probability nucleotide sequences to deal with suspected cross-contamination and a sequencing artifact. For each public chain, a later analysis derived a clonal expansion index from normalized ranks of inferred template counts within each repertoire. A later analysis computed generation probabilities with a VDJ recombination model fitted to out-of-frame rearrangements, and checked the results against IGoR. In a later analysis, hypergeometric tests were used to score TCR-TCR, TCR-HLA and TCR-CMV co-occurrence, with a repertoire-size bias correction applied to TCR pairs. A later analysis estimated false discovery rates by permuting HLA or CMV assignments 20 times. A later analysis grouped co-occurring TCRs with DBSCAN, adding TCRdist sequence similarity when clustering within HLA-allele-positive subsets. Repertoires with fewer than 30,000 or more than 120,000 public chains were left out of co-occurrence clustering, as were four to six repertoires with anomalous nucleotide sharing. This immuneACCESS table, as held by TCRdb, lists in-frame sequences with V and J called but not all clones. Of the missing ones, under half trace to an unresolved V gene in checked studies; the others have no known cause. D and trimming come from the DNA, and the V and J calls and clone size come from that table. The sample profile shows 100,000 or so clones; around four fifths of them were found once. The ten largest clones capture roughly 8.6% of the sample.

The cohort was made up of roughly 670 healthy bone marrow donors. All cohort members were sampled while nominally healthy, although unrecorded immune exposures were likely present. The donor was CMV seropositive and belonged to the group of 250 to 300 seropositive cohort members. A peripheral blood sample was provided by each donor, and peripheral blood mononuclear cells were used for TCR beta sequencing. The Qiagen DNeasy Blood Extraction Kit was used to extract genomic DNA from the blood cell samples. The sample was PBMCs. The chain joins TRBV6-5 to TRBJ1-3, and TRBD1 aligns with 7 junction nucleotides. This receptor was taken from a woman in her thirties or forties in good health and CMV-seropositive. The CDR3 loop reads CASTNRGPGNTIYF. The bases are TGTGCCAGCACTAACAGGGGTCCCGGAAACACCATATATTTT.